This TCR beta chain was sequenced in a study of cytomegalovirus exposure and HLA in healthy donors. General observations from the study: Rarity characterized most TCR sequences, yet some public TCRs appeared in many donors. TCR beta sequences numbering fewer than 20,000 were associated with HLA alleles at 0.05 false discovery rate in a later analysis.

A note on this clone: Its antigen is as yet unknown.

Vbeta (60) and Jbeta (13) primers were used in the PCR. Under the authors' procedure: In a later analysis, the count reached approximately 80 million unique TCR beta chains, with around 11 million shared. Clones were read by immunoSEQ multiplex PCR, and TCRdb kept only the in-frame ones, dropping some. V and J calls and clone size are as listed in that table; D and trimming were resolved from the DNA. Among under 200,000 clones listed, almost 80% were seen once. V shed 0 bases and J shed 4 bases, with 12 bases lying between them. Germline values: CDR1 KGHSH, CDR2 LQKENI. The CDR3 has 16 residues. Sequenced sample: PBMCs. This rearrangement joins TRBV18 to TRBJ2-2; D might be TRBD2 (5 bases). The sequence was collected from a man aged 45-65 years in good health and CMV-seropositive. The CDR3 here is CASSPPSTRGTGELFF. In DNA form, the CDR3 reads TGTGCCAGCTCACCACCCTCAACACGGGGCACCGGGGAGCTGTTTTTT.